Below are 28 T cell receptor beta chains sequenced from a single sample in a study of blood T cell repertoires in COVID-19. Some clones are missing from TCRdb's copy, which holds only in-frame ones; the method was immunoSEQ multiplex PCR. The sample consists of 94,000 or so clones, 88% of them appearing once. The sequencing input was peripheral blood. These receptors came from a woman aged 80 or over with active COVID-19.

This chain links TRBV7-2 with TRBJ2-1; no firm D call. The CDR3 is made up of 19 amino acids. The V and J ends lost 0 bases and 2 bases respectively, with 20 bases between them. Germline values: CDR1 SGHTA, CDR2 FQGNSA. CDR3 sequence: CASSLAPPIALAAYNEQFF. The CDR3 DNA sequence: TGTGCCAGCAGCTTAGCGCCGCCAATAGCTCTGGCCGCCTACAATGAGCAGTTCTTC.

The chain uses TRBV7-3 and TRBJ2-1; TRBD2 aligns across 8 bases. Germline lookup yields CDR1 SGHTA and CDR2 FQGTGA. V lost 8 bases to trimming and J lost 7 bases; unmatched junction nucleotides: 13. The CDR3 runs 15 residues. The CDR3 spells CASPIGREALNEQFF. CDR3 sequence (DNA): TGTGCCAGCCCCATCGGGAGGGAGGCCTTAAATGAGCAGTTCTTC.

V and J are TRBV6-5 and TRBJ2-1; D perhaps matches TRBD2 (6 bases). The V and J ends lost 6 bases and 3 bases respectively, with 15 bases between them. CDR1 MNHEY and CDR2 SVGAGI come from the germline V gene. This CDR3 has 15 residues. The CDR3 nucleotides are TGTGCCAGCAGAATGATGGGAGGTTACTACAATGAGCAGTTCTTC. It codes for CASRMMGGYYNEQFF.

This clone was seen a few times. The chain joins TRBV7-9 to TRBJ1-6, with D uncertain. Trimming shortened V by 3 bases and J by 5 bases, and 5 bases separated the two germline ends. CDR3 size: 13 residues. Germline V gene data show CDR1 as SEHNR and CDR2 as FQNEAQ (reference sequence). This CDR3 reads CASSFENNSPLHF. The CDR3 DNA sequence: TGTGCCAGCAGCTTCGAGAATAATTCACCCCTCCACTTT.

The gene calls are TRBV5-1 and TRBJ2-2; a weak D match, TRBD2 (5 bases). The CDR3 extends over 14 amino acids. The germline gives CDR1 SGHRS, CDR2 YFSETQ. V lost 3 bases to trimming and J lost 1 base, with 7 bases between them. CDR3 in amino acids: CASSSGLNTGELFF. In DNA form, the CDR3 reads TGCGCCAGCAGCTCCGGACTGAACACCGGGGAGCTGTTTTTT.

The CDR3 is CASSSTGGVSYEQYF. As DNA, the CDR3 is TGTGCCAGCAGCTCTACAGGCGGAGTTTCCTACGAGCAGTACTTC. J is TRBJ2-7 and V is TRBV7-9; D is possibly TRBD1 (5 bases). The CDR3 runs 15 residues. CDR1 is SEHNR and CDR2 is FQNEAQ in the germline V gene (reference sequence). Trimming pared 4 bases from V and 1 base from J, leaving 14 bases between.

The chain has TRBV12-1 and TRBJ2-1; TRBD2, the table's D call, lacks a check against the DNA. TRBV12-1 is termed a pseudogene. This CDR3 has 20 amino acids. The DNA for the CDR3 is TGTGCCAGCAGCTCATTTGCCCCCGGGGTGAACACTTACTCCTACAATGAGCAGTTCTTC. This codes for CASSSFAPGVNTYSYNEQFF.

This clone was detected a few times. The chain combines TRBV5-4 with TRBJ2-1, with 11 nucleotides matching TRBD2. CDR1 is SGHNT, CDR2 YYREEE, per germline (reference sequence). With 4 bases clipped from V and 4 bases from J, the junction kept 4 bases outside the gene matches. The CDR3 totals 15 residues. CDR3: CASSGGLAVYNEQFF. The DNA for the CDR3 is TGTGCCAGCAGCGGGGGACTAGCGGTATACAATGAGCAGTTCTTC.

This chain uses TRBV20-1 with TRBJ2-1; TRBD2 matches at 10 bases. Germline CDR1 reads DFQATT; CDR2 reads SNEGSKA (reference sequence). V gave up 1 base and J gave up 13 bases; unmatched junction bases: 1. This CDR3 region has 11 residues. The DNA for the CDR3 is TGCAGTGCTAGAGGGACTAGCGGACAGTTCTTC. This translates into CSARGTSGQFF.

The chain joins TRBV18 to TRBJ1-2, with D possibly being TRBD1 (6 bases). V was clipped by 5 bases and J by 5 bases, with 12 bases between them. CDR3 size: 13 residues. Germline lookup yields CDR1 KGHSH and CDR2 LQKENI. CDR3 loop: CASSSGQQYGYTF. The CDR3 bases are TGTGCCAGCTCATCAGGACAGCAGTATGGCTACACCTTC.

This clone was picked up one time. The chain carries TRBV4-2 and TRBJ2-7, with 11 bases that match TRBD2. The germline gives CDR1 LGHNA, CDR2 YNFKEQ. Trimming cost V 4 bases and J 7 bases; bases outside gene matches: 18. The CDR3 spans 18 residues. The CDR3 region is CASSRKGVLAGESGEQYF. CDR3 bases: TGTGCCAGCAGCCGTAAGGGAGTACTAGCGGGAGAAAGCGGGGAGCAGTACTTC.

V gene TRBV4-1 combines with J gene TRBJ2-3; weak D call: TRBD2 (6 bases). The length of the CDR3 is 15 residues. The germline V and J ends were trimmed by 1 base and 2 bases, with 10 bases remaining between them. Germline V CDR1 and CDR2: MGHRA, YSYEKL. The CDR3 DNA reads TGCGCCAGCAGCCAAGGGTGGGGACTCACAGATACGCAGTATTTT. Translation: CASSQGWGLTDTQYF.

The chain combines TRBV20-1 with TRBJ2-7, with TRBD1 identical over 9 bases. The CDR3 is 15 amino acids. V lost 3 bases to trimming and J lost 3 bases; unmatched junction nucleotides: 9. From germline, CDR1 is DFQATT and CDR2 SNEGSKA (reference sequence). This chain's CDR3 is CSASVLRTGDYEQYF. The CDR3 DNA reads as TGCAGTGCTAGTGTCCTCCGGACAGGGGACTACGAGCAGTACTTC.

The CDR3 DNA reads TGTGCCAGCAGGGGGACTAGCGGAACCGTGGATACGCAGTATTTT. Protein: CASRGTSGTVDTQYF. V gene TRBV2 combines with J gene TRBJ2-3, with 11 bases lining up with TRBD2. In germline, CDR1 is SNHLY, CDR2 FYNNEI. V gave up 6 bases and J gave up 6 bases; unmatched junction bases: 8. The CDR3 covers 15 residues.

This sequence joins TRBV11-1 and TRBJ2-5; D gene ambiguous. Looked up from germline, CDR1 is SGHAT and CDR2 is FQDESV (reference sequence). CDR3 length: 14 residues. The V gene lost 3 bases and the J gene lost 1 base, with 9 bases spanning the gap. Written as DNA, the CDR3 is TGTGCCAGCAGCTTTAGTGTACTCCAAGAGACCCAGTACTTC. It encodes CASSFSVLQETQYF.

The V and J genes are TRBV28 and TRBJ2-3; weak D call: TRBD2 (5 bases). Germline V gene sequence: CDR1 MDHEN, CDR2 SYDVKM. The CDR3 runs to 15 residues. V lost 5 bases and J 0 bases, leaving 12 bases between the germline ends. The CDR3 region has the DNA TGTGCCAGCAGTGCGCCCCGGGGAAGCACAGATACGCAGTATTTT. It yields the protein CASSAPRGSTDTQYF.

The chain joins TRBV15 to TRBJ1-5; 8 bases agree with TRBD1. Germline V gives CDR1 LNHNV, CDR2 YYDKDF (reference sequence). Trimming cost V 1 base and J 2 bases; bases outside gene matches: 7. The CDR3 has 17 amino acids. DNA of the CDR3: TGTGCCACCAGCAGAGGAGGGACAGGAGGGGGCAATCAGCCCCAGCATTTT. Its protein is CATSRGGTGGGNQPQHF.

The J gene is TRBJ2-1, the V gene TRBV27; 9 bases fit TRBD2. Trimming cost V 6 bases and J 4 bases; bases outside gene matches: 7. The length of the CDR3 is 15 residues. CDR1 is MNHEY and CDR2 is SMNVEV in the germline V gene (reference sequence). The CDR3: CASSPTSGLYNEQFF. As DNA, the CDR3 is TGTGCCAGCAGCCCAACTAGCGGGCTATACAATGAGCAGTTCTTC.

The CDR3 DNA sequence: TGTGCCAGCAGAGCACCGACAGGGAGTTGGAGCATTCAGTACTTC. It specifies CASRAPTGSWSIQYF. The V and J genes are TRBV28 and TRBJ2-4; TRBD1 matches at 7 bases. J lost 9 bases, V lost 6 bases, and 14 bases had no gene match. This CDR3 is 15 amino acids long. Looked up from germline, CDR1 is MDHEN and CDR2 is SYDVKM.

This rearrangement joins TRBV7-9 to TRBJ2-5; TRBD2 matches 13 bases. This CDR3 comprises 15 residues. The germline CDR1 and CDR2 sequences are SEHNR and FQNEAQ (reference sequence). V lost 4 bases to trimming and J lost 5 bases; unmatched junction nucleotides: 4. CDR3 nucleotide sequence: TGTGCCAGCAGCTCGGGACTAGCGGGAACGGAGACCCAGTACTTC. This translates into CASSSGLAGTETQYF. The whole variable domain, remainder taken from reference TRBV7-9 and TRBJ2-5, is DTGVSQNPRHKITKRGQNVTFRCDPISEHNRLYWYRQTLGQGPEFLTYFQNEAQLEKSRLLSDRFSAERPKGSFSTLEIQRTEQGDSAMYLCASSSGLAGTETQYFGPGTRLLVL.

The J gene is TRBJ1-2, the V gene TRBV3-1 (or the pseudogene TRBV3-2); a weak D match, TRBD1 (6 bases). Germline CDR1 reads LGHDT; CDR2 reads YNNKEL (reference sequence). Deletions cut 1 base from V and 2 bases from J, with 8 bases between. This CDR3 has 14 residues. This CDR3 is CASSQVDRNYGYTF. CDR3 DNA: TGTGCCAGCAGCCAAGTCGACAGGAACTATGGCTACACCTTC.

The chain combines TRBV6-5 with TRBJ2-1; D may be TRBD1 (6 bases). V lost 6 bases and J lost 6, with 9 bases in between. The CDR3 is made up of 12 amino acids. Germline V gene lookup returns CDR1 MNHEY and CDR2 SVGAGI. The CDR3, as DNA: TGTGCCAGCAGCAGGGGTCTCAATGAGCAGTTCTTC. Protein: CASSRGLNEQFF.

V is TRBV19 and J is TRBJ1-5; a possible D gene is TRBD1 (5 bases). V dropped 11 bases and J dropped 3 bases, with 11 bases sitting between them. The CDR3 consists of 12 residues. Germline CDR1 LNHDA, CDR2 SQIVND (reference sequence). CDR3 nucleotide sequence: TGTGCCGCAGGGAGGCCCAATCAGCCCCAGCATTTT. This translates into CAAGRPNQPQHF.

The gene calls are TRBV28 and TRBJ2-7; D might be TRBD2 (5 bases). Germline CDR1 and CDR2: MDHEN and SYDVKM. Trimming removed 3 bases from V and 5 bases from J, with 11 bases in between. The CDR3 loop spans 13 amino acids. CDR3 sequence reads: CASSFGQRNEQYF. Written as DNA, the CDR3 is TGTGCCAGCAGTTTTGGGCAGCGGAACGAGCAGTACTTC.

The chain recombines TRBV6-2 or TRBV6-3 with TRBJ2-7, with 11 bases that match TRBD1. CDR3 length: 16 amino acids. Germline trimming cut 5 bases from V and 4 bases from J; bases unmatched to any gene: 10. The germline CDR1 and CDR2 sequences are MNHEY and SVGEGT. The DNA of the CDR3 is TGTGCCAGCAGTGGGGTCTCCGGACAGGGGGCATACGAGCAGTACTTC. It encodes CASSGVSGQGAYEQYF.

J is TRBJ1-5 and V is TRBV6-6; 8 bases are a match to TRBD1. Germline V gives CDR1 MNHNY, CDR2 SVGAGI (reference sequence). The CDR3 is 16 amino acids. V lost 4 bases, J lost 0 bases, and 5 bases stayed unmatched. CDR3 region: CASSSGTGASNQPQHF. The CDR3 DNA follows: TGTGCCAGCAGTTCTGGGACAGGCGCTAGCAATCAGCCCCAGCATTTT.

The chain has TRBV6-5 and TRBJ2-5, with 8 nucleotides matching TRBD1. CDR3 size: 14 residues. With V trimmed by 8 bases and J by 4 bases, 9 bases remained unmatched. The germline gives CDR1 MNHEY, CDR2 SVGAGI. Here the CDR3 reads CASGAGGISETQYF. CDR3 nucleotides: TGTGCCAGCGGGGCAGGGGGCATTTCAGAGACCCAGTACTTC.

In its sample, this clone was seen a few times. This rearrangement joins TRBV7-9 to TRBJ1-2; D gene uncertain. Trimming took 5 bases from V and 5 from J, leaving 18 bases between them. Germline V gives CDR1 SEHNR, CDR2 FQNEAQ (reference sequence). The CDR3 consists of 15 residues. This chain's CDR3 is CASSRTEIYTYGYTF. The CDR3 nucleotides are TGTGCCAGCAGCCGTACAGAAATTTATACTTATGGCTACACCTTC.